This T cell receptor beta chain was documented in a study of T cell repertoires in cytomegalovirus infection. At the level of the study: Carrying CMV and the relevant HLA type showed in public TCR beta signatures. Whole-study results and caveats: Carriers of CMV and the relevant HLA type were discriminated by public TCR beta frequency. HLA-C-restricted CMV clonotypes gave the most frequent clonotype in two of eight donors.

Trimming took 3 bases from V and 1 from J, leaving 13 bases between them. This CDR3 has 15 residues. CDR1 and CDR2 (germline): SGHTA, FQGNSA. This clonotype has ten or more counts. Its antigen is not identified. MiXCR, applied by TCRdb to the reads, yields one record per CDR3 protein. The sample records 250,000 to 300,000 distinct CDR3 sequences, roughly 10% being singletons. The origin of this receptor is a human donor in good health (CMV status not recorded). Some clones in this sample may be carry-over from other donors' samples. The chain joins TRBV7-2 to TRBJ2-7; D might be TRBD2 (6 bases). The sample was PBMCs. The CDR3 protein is CASSLWGTLSYEQYF. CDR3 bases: TGTGCCAGCAGCTTGTGGGGGACTCTTTCCTACGAGCAGTACTTC.